These 8 T cell receptor beta chains share one sample of origin, sequenced in a study of blood T cells in healthy people across ages. Together with a sample-barcoded 5' primer, a J-beta primer mix was included in a second PCR lasting about 6 to 11 cycles. TCRdb fed the 5' RACE reads into MiXCR, producing one record per CDR3 protein. The table lists hundreds of thousands of distinct CDR3 sequences, about 56% of them singletons. The sample consisted of blood. The receptors stem from a middle-aged man in good health.

This clonotype occurred a few times. The CDR3: CASSYSLAGYEQFF. The CDR3 nucleotides read TGTGCCAGCAGTTACTCTCTAGCGGGGTATGAGCAGTTCTTC. The rearrangement links TRBV6-5 to TRBJ2-1; TRBD2 matches at 9 bases. The germline V gene has CDR1 MNHEY and CDR2 SVGAGI. After removal of 0 bases from V and 8 bases from J, the junction contained 2 bases not matched to a gene. This CDR3 has 14 amino acids.

The J gene is TRBJ2-3, the V gene TRBV20-1; D may be TRBD2 (5 bases). The CDR3 is 10 residues long. The germline CDR1 and CDR2 sequences are DFQATT and SNEGSKA (reference sequence). The V and J ends lost 5 bases and 8 bases respectively, with 8 bases between them. In nucleotides, the CDR3 is TGCAGTGCTCTAGAGGGTACGCAGTATTTT. Its protein is CSALEGTQYF.

The genes are TRBV7-3 and TRBJ2-4; D is possibly TRBD2 (5 bases). The V gene lost 5 bases and the J gene lost 5 bases, with 22 bases spanning the gap. Germline loops: CDR1 SGHTA, CDR2 FQGTGA. The CDR3 extends over 17 amino acids. Here the CDR3 reads CASSARPAAGTQNIQYF. DNA of the CDR3: TGTGCCAGCAGCGCCCGACCGGCTGCGGGTACCCAAAACATTCAGTACTTC. The variable domain in full, with the rest retrieved from reference TRBV7-3 and TRBJ2-4, is GAGVSQTPSNKVTEKGKYVELRCDPISGHTALYWYRQSLGQGPEFLIYFQGTGAADDSGLPNDRFFAVRPEGSVSTLKIQRTERGDSAVYLCASSARPAAGTQNIQYFGAGTRLSVL.

This clonotype was seen a few times. This chain joins TRBV6-2 or TRBV6-3 and TRBJ1-5; D ambiguous. V gave up 0 bases and J gave up 1 base, with 10 bases separating them. From germline, CDR1 is MNHEY and CDR2 SVGEGT. This CDR3 region has 16 residues. The CDR3 here is CASSYSGVWSNQPQHF. CDR3 bases: TGTGCCAGCAGTTACTCCGGAGTTTGGAGCAATCAGCCCCAGCATTTT.

In its sample, this clonotype was seen many times. The genes are TRBV7-8 and TRBJ2-1; maybe TRBD2 (7 bases). V was clipped by 4 bases and J by 2 bases, with 18 bases between them. The CDR3 runs 17 residues. CDR1 SGHVS and CDR2 FQNEAQ come from the germline V gene. Written as DNA, the CDR3 is TGTGCCAGCAGCTCCTCCAGGGGAGGGCCCACCTACAATGAGCAGTTCTTC. This sequence encodes CASSSSRGGPTYNEQFF.

This clonotype appeared a few times. V gene TRBV5-6 combines with J gene TRBJ1-6; 8 positions agree with TRBD1. The germline V gene has CDR1 SGHDT and CDR2 YYEEEE. V was clipped by 0 bases and J by 7 bases; unmatched bases: 3. The CDR3 sequence is 15 residues long. CDR3 residues: CASSLASGGNSPLHF. The DNA of the CDR3 is TGTGCCAGCAGCTTGGCCTCAGGGGGCAATTCACCCCTCCACTTT.

The genes are TRBV9 and TRBJ2-7; D is tentatively TRBD1 or TRBD2 (5 bases each). CDR1 and CDR2 (germline): SGDLS, YYNGEE. Trimming left V 7 bases short and J 0 bases short, with 14 bases between. The CDR3 length is 14 residues. CDR3 DNA sequence: TGTGCCAGCGGGGGAACGGTCACCTCCTACGAGCAGTACTTC. Encoded protein: CASGGTVTSYEQYF.

J is TRBJ2-5 and V is TRBV29-1; the match to TRBD2 covers 12 bases. The germline CDR1 and CDR2 sequences are SQVTM and ANQGSEA. The CDR3 extends over 13 amino acids. After removal of 6 bases from V and 3 bases from J, the junction contained 2 bases not matched to a gene. The CDR3 loop reads CSVTSGRKETQYF. In DNA form, the CDR3 reads TGCAGCGTAACTAGCGGGAGGAAAGAGACCCAGTACTTC.